Each of the 20 T cell receptor beta chains below was sequenced from the same sample in a study of blood T cells in healthy people across ages. Together with a sample-barcoded 5' primer, a J-beta primer mix was included in a second PCR lasting about 7 to 12 cycles. TCRdb fed the 5' RACE reads into MiXCR, producing one record per CDR3 protein. The sample shows about a million distinct CDR3 sequences, around 48% of them seen only once. The sample comprised blood. The receptors shown here come from a man aged 25-40 years in good health.

The rearrangement joins TRBV29-1 to TRBJ2-3; TRBD2 aligns across 7 bases. V shed 6 bases, J shed 4 bases, and the junction held 13 bases outside the gene matches. Germline CDR1 and CDR2: SQVTM and ANQGSEA. The CDR3 covers 15 residues. The CDR3 coding sequence is TGCAGCGTCGGACTAGGGGAGTATGGTGCAGATACGCAGTATTTT. Its translation: CSVGLGEYGADTQYF.

The V and J genes are TRBV27 and TRBJ1-2, with 7 nucleotides matching TRBD1. CDR1 and CDR2 (germline): MNHEY, SMNVEV (reference sequence). The CDR3 has 15 amino acids. The V and J ends lost 4 bases and 6 bases, in that order; junction bases with no gene match: 11. This CDR3 is CASSSLTGILHGYTF. The DNA for the CDR3 is TGTGCCAGCAGTTCCTTGACAGGGATTCTCCATGGCTACACCTTC.

This clonotype has a handful of counts. This chain links TRBV7-2 with TRBJ2-3, with TRBD2 identical over 8 bases. Germline loops: CDR1 SGHTA, CDR2 FQGNSA. The CDR3 covers 17 residues. J lost 1 base, V lost 0 bases, and 6 bases had no gene match. CDR3 sequence reads: CASSLALSAGGTDTQYF. CDR3 coding DNA: TGTGCCAGCAGCTTAGCCTTATCAGCGGGGGGCACAGATACGCAGTATTTT.

This clonotype was found a few times. In nucleotides, the CDR3 is TGTGCCAGCTTTGGACAACGCTTGGCCCAAGCTTTCTTT. Translating it yields CASFGQRLAQAFF. The chain is built from TRBV7-9 and TRBJ1-1; maybe TRBD1 (5 bases). Per germline, CDR1 SEHNR and CDR2 FQNEAQ (reference sequence). Trimming shortened V by 8 bases and J by 9 bases, and 19 bases separated the two germline ends. This CDR3 comprises 13 residues.

CDR3 bases: TGTGCCAGCGGGGAGCGGAGCTCCTACAATGAGCAGTACTTC. Amino acid sequence: CASGERSSYNEQYF. This sequence joins TRBV27 and TRBJ2-1; possible D gene TRBD2, 5 bases. Judging by the DNA end, TRBJ2-7 fits better; the J call may be wrong. This CDR3 has 14 amino acids. From germline, CDR1 is MNHEY and CDR2 SMNVEV (reference sequence).

This sequence joins TRBV5-1 and TRBJ2-1; 10 bases map to TRBD2. This CDR3 comprises 16 residues. Germline V gives CDR1 SGHRS, CDR2 YFSETQ. V lost 4 bases to trimming and J lost 7 bases; unmatched junction nucleotides: 11. The CDR3 coding sequence is TGCGCCAGCAGCAGGGATGGTCTAGCGGGGGTTAATGAGCAGTTCTTC. It encodes CASSRDGLAGVNEQFF.

The chain has TRBV20-1 and TRBJ2-5; 7 bases line up with TRBD2. After removal of 6 bases from V and 5 bases from J, the junction contained 9 bases not matched to a gene. The CDR3 runs to 13 residues. The germline V gene has CDR1 DFQATT and CDR2 SNEGSKA (reference sequence). The CDR3 loop reads CSAPDGGGETQYF. The CDR3 DNA is TGCAGTGCCCCGGATGGGGGAGGGGAGACCCAGTACTTC.

The V gene is TRBV5-1, the J gene TRBJ2-7; 10 nucleotides align to TRBD2. The J segment lost 3 bases and the V segment lost 6 bases, leaving 6 bases of the junction unmatched. CDR1 and CDR2 from the germline V gene are SGHRS and YFSETQ. This CDR3 region has 14 residues. Here the CDR3 reads CASNSGGGFYEQYF. The CDR3 DNA is TGCGCCAGCAACAGCGGGGGGGGTTTCTACGAGCAGTACTTC.

For this clonotype: One junction end does not reproduce the germline sequence, and a read error may be involved. This chain connects TRBV5-1 to TRBJ1-2; the match to TRBD1 covers 10 bases. Germline V lookup: CDR1 SGHRS, CDR2 YFSETQ. The CDR3 is 14 residues long. The CDR3 is CASSLGTGEYGYTF. As DNA, the CDR3 is TGTGCCAGCAGCCTGGGGACAGGGGAATATGGCTACACCTTC.

The rearrangement links TRBV7-2 to TRBJ2-1, with D possibly TRBD2 on 6 matching bases. Germline loops: CDR1 SGHTA, CDR2 FQGNSA. V was clipped by 4 bases and J by 7 bases, with 14 bases between them. This CDR3 comprises 14 residues. The CDR3 reads CASSSPLGRNEQFF. CDR3 in DNA: TGTGCCAGCAGCTCGCCGTTGGGGAGGAATGAGCAGTTCTTC.

Regarding this clonotype: At one of its ends the junction is not consistent with the germline gene, which may arise from a read error. This chain links TRBV4-1 with TRBJ1-5, with 7 positions matching TRBD1. The CDR3 runs 15 residues. Germline loops: CDR1 MGHRA, CDR2 YSYEKL. In nucleotides, the CDR3 is TGTGCCAGCAGCCAAGATGGCAGGGGGGATCAGCCCCAGCATTTT. This gives the protein CASSQDGRGDQPQHF.

This clonotype was counted only a few times. CDR3 DNA: TGCAGTGCTAGAGATCCCGCAGGGGCCAATCAGCCCCAGCATTTT. This codes for CSARDPAGANQPQHF. The genes are TRBV20-1 and TRBJ1-5; D might be TRBD1 (6 bases). Trimming removed 0 bases at V and 3 bases at J, with 12 bases between. This CDR3 comprises 15 residues. Germline V lookup: CDR1 DFQATT, CDR2 SNEGSKA (reference sequence).

The chain links TRBV9 to TRBJ2-3; D remains unclear. The CDR3 totals 14 residues. Germline V lookup: CDR1 SGDLS, CDR2 YYNGEE. V was clipped by 0 bases and J by 4 bases, with 9 bases between them. DNA for the CDR3: TGTGCCAGCAGCGTAGCCCCAGCAGCAGATACGCAGTATTTT. It encodes CASSVAPAADTQYF.

The chain has TRBV6-2 or TRBV6-3 and TRBJ2-3; TRBD2 agrees at 11 bases. The CDR3 is made up of 16 amino acids. V lost 2 bases to trimming and J lost 14 bases; unmatched junction nucleotides: 15. The germline V gene encodes CDR1 MNHEY and CDR2 SVGEGT. The CDR3 is CASSYRLAGGTGFGYF. CDR3 DNA: TGTGCCAGCAGTTACCGGCTAGCGGGGGGCACGGGGTTTGGGTATTTT.

This chain connects TRBV6-2 or TRBV6-3 to TRBJ2-7; perhaps TRBD1 as D (5 bases). The CDR3 contains 14 residues. Deletions cut 5 bases from V and 0 bases from J, with 11 bases between. In germline, CDR1 is MNHEY, CDR2 SVGEGT. CDR3 coding DNA: TGTGCCAGCAGTACCCTGACAGTCTCCTACGAGCAGTACTTC. Translating it yields CASSTLTVSYEQYF.

The rearrangement links TRBV20-1 to TRBJ2-3; 8 bases map to TRBD2. Trimming took 0 bases from V and 0 from J; bases not matched to a gene: 2. This CDR3 has 15 residues. Looked up from germline, CDR1 is DFQATT and CDR2 is SNEGSKA (reference sequence). Written as DNA, the CDR3 is TGCAGTGCTAGAGAGGTAGCGGGGAGCACAGATACGCAGTATTTT. Translation gives CSAREVAGSTDTQYF.

This rearrangement joins TRBV4-1 to TRBJ1-5, with a tentative D call TRBD1 (6 bases). The CDR3 contains 15 residues. Germline CDR1 and CDR2: MGHRA and YSYEKL. Trimming took 0 bases from V and 13 from J, leaving 19 bases between them. CDR3 sequence: CASSQDRGQGGGQHF. The CDR3 DNA sequence: TGCGCCAGCAGCCAAGATCGGGGGCAGGGCGGGGGGCAGCATTTT.

This clonotype was observed many times. The chain joins TRBV12-3 or TRBV12-4 to TRBJ2-3; TRBD2 agrees at 10 bases. The CDR3 sequence is 16 residues long. The V gene end was trimmed by 5 bases and the J gene end by 4 bases; junction bases not matched to a gene: 9. The CDR3 loop reads CASSIFSGGASDTQYF. CDR3 bases: TGTGCCAGCAGTATCTTCAGCGGGGGGGCATCAGATACGCAGTATTTT.

Regarding this clonotype: A read error may produce the germline difference seen at one junction end. The rearrangement links TRBV10-3 to TRBJ2-3, with D perhaps matching TRBD1 or TRBD2 (5 bases each). CDR3 length: 13 residues. Per germline, CDR1 ENHRY and CDR2 SYGVKD. This CDR3 reads CAITGVSTGTQYF. DNA for the CDR3: TGTGCCATCACCGGGGTTAGCACAGGTACGCAGTATTTT.

The V and J genes are TRBV20-1 and TRBJ2-5; perhaps TRBD1 as D (5 bases). The J call is doubtful: the DNA matches TRBJ2-7 better. This CDR3 is 12 amino acids long. Per germline, CDR1 DFQATT and CDR2 SNEGSKA (reference sequence). CDR3 DNA: TGCAGTGCTAGTTGGCAGGGATCCGAGCAGTACTTC. As protein: CSASWQGSEQYF.